The 21 T cell receptor beta chains reported below all come from one sample, sequenced in a study of blood T cell repertoires in COVID-19. Generated by immunoSEQ multiplex PCR, the TCRdb table keeps only in-frame clones and is missing some. The table includes 200,000 to 250,000 clones, 87% detected once. Specimen: PBMCs or T cells enriched from blood (not recorded which). These receptors originate from a woman aged 30 to 39 with acute COVID-19.

This chain links TRBV2 with TRBJ1-5, with 8 bases identical to TRBD1. The CDR3 spans 13 residues. Germline V lookup: CDR1 SNHLY, CDR2 FYNNEI. Germline trimming cut 8 bases from V and 7 bases from J; bases unmatched to any gene: 7. The CDR3, as DNA: TGTGCCAGCGATCGACAGGGGTCCCAGCCCCAGCATTTT. Translated, it gives CASDRQGSQPQHF.

This clone was recorded a few times. The rearrangement joins TRBV4-2 to TRBJ2-1; D might be TRBD2 (6 bases). Looked up from germline, CDR1 is LGHNA and CDR2 is YNFKEQ. V was clipped by 0 bases and J by 0 bases, with 12 bases between them. The CDR3 runs 17 residues. This CDR3 is CASSQDPRGHSYNEQFF. In DNA, the CDR3 is TGTGCCAGCAGCCAAGATCCGCGGGGCCACTCCTACAATGAGCAGTTCTTC.

This chain joins TRBV7-2 and TRBJ2-1; no clear D. There are 13 residues in the CDR3. In germline, CDR1 is SGHTA, CDR2 FQGNSA. V shed 5 bases and J shed 5 bases, with 10 bases lying between them. CDR3 nucleotide sequence: TGTGCCAGCAGCCCACTCCGGGACAATGAGCAGTTCTTC. Protein product: CASSPLRDNEQFF.

The CDR3 loop is CASRTGTGGLDTQYF. The CDR3 DNA follows: TGTGCCAGCAGAACCGGGACAGGGGGCTTGGATACGCAGTATTTT. The chain couples TRBV27 to TRBJ2-3; 12 bases agree with TRBD1. Germline V lookup: CDR1 MNHEY, CDR2 SMNVEV (reference sequence). This CDR3 spans 15 amino acids. The V gene end was trimmed by 6 bases and the J gene end by 6 bases; junction bases not matched to a gene: 7.

The chain recombines TRBV5-6 with TRBJ2-7; 10 positions match TRBD1. CDR1 is SGHDT and CDR2 is YYEEEE in the germline V gene. The CDR3 sequence is 16 residues long. With 0 bases clipped from V and 1 base from J, the junction kept 4 bases outside the gene matches. CDR3 DNA: TGTGCCAGCAGCTTGGCCGGGACAGGGGTTTCCTACGAGCAGTACTTC. Its protein is CASSLAGTGVSYEQYF.

V gene TRBV30 combines with J gene TRBJ1-5; D possibly corresponds to TRBD1 (5 bases). Trimming stripped 5 bases from V and 1 base from J, with 15 bases between. Germline-derived CDR1 and CDR2 are GTSNPN and SVGIG (reference sequence). This CDR3 spans 15 amino acids. The DNA of the CDR3 is TGTGCCTGGGCCCCTGGCGGGGGAAGCAATCAGCCCCAGCATTTT. It codes for CAWAPGGGSNQPQHF. The whole variable domain, filled in from reference TRBV30 and TRBJ1-5, reads SQTIHQWPATLVQPVGSPLSLECTVEGTSNPNLYWYRQAAGRGLQLLFYSVGIGQISSEVPQNLSASRPQDRQFILSSKKLLLSDSGFYLCAWAPGGGSNQPQHFGDGTRLSIL.

The chain links TRBV5-4 to TRBJ2-7; D might be TRBD2 (6 bases). CDR3 length equals 14 residues. Trimming shortened V by 4 bases and J by 2 bases, and 13 bases separated the two germline ends. Looked up from germline, CDR1 is SGHNT and CDR2 is YYREEE (reference sequence). The CDR3 nucleotides are TGTGCCAGCAGCCCCGCGGGACTTCCCTACGAGCAGTACTTC. It is translated as CASSPAGLPYEQYF. Supplemented by reference TRBV5-4 and TRBJ2-7, the full variable domain reads ETGVTQSPTHLIKTRGQQVTLRCSSQSGHNTVSWYQQALGQGPQFIFQYYREEENGRGNFPPRFSGLQFPNYSSELNVNALELDDSALYLCASSPAGLPYEQYFGPGTRLTVT.

The chain has TRBV28 and TRBJ2-1, with 11 bases lining up with TRBD2. The CDR3 consists of 15 residues. Trimming at V came to 6 bases and at J to 0 bases, leaving 1 base not matched to a gene. The germline V gene encodes CDR1 MDHEN and CDR2 SYDVKM. The DNA for the CDR3 is TGTGCCAGCAGACTAGCGGGGGTCTCCTACAATGAGCAGTTCTTC. The encoded protein is CASRLAGVSYNEQFF.

The chain recombines TRBV28 with TRBJ1-5, with 11 bases identical to TRBD1. Germline V gene lookup returns CDR1 MDHEN and CDR2 SYDVKM. With V trimmed by 2 bases and J by 6 bases, 3 bases remained unmatched. This CDR3 spans 15 amino acids. The DNA for the CDR3 is TGTGCCAGCAGTTTAGGGACAGGGGGGAGTCAGCCCCAGCATTTT. Protein product: CASSLGTGGSQPQHF.

This clone occurred once. J is TRBJ2-7 and V is TRBV27; 11 nucleotides align to TRBD1. After removal of 2 bases from V and 7 bases from J, the junction contained 4 bases not matched to a gene. CDR3 size: 14 residues. Germline assignment: CDR1 MNHEY and CDR2 SMNVEV (reference sequence). The CDR3 protein is CASSLGQGAWEQYF. As DNA, the CDR3 is TGTGCCAGCAGTTTAGGACAGGGGGCATGGGAGCAGTACTTC.

J is TRBJ2-7 and V is TRBV7-3, with TRBD2 identical over 14 bases. Germline V CDR1 and CDR2: SGHTA, FQGTGA. The CDR3 length is 15 residues. Trimming at V came to 5 bases and at J to 4 bases, leaving 4 bases not matched to a gene. The CDR3 loop is CASSLGLAGGYEQYF. The DNA for the CDR3 is TGTGCCAGCAGCCTCGGACTAGCGGGGGGATACGAGCAGTACTTC.

This chain links TRBV6-2 or TRBV6-3 with TRBJ1-4, with D perhaps matching TRBD1 (5 bases). Germline V CDR1 and CDR2: MNHEY, SVGEGT. V was pared by 6 bases and J by 8 bases, with 16 bases between. This CDR3 contains 14 residues. The CDR3 nucleotides are TGTGCCAGCAGCCGACAGATGGTAGGAGAAAAACTGTTTTTT. This sequence encodes CASSRQMVGEKLFF.

This clone was observed a single time. The V and J genes are TRBV5-1 and TRBJ1-1; 9 bases align to TRBD1. J was trimmed by 3 bases and V by 4 bases; bases with no gene match: 16. Looked up from germline, CDR1 is SGHRS and CDR2 is YFSETQ. CDR3 length equals 18 residues. CDR3 sequence: CASSVGSGHYRGHTEAFF. The DNA for the CDR3 is TGCGCCAGCAGCGTGGGATCGGGCCACTACAGGGGGCACACTGAAGCTTTCTTT. The variable domain in full, with the rest retrieved from reference TRBV5-1 and TRBJ1-1, is KAGVTQTPRYLIKTRGQQVTLSCSPISGHRSVSWYQQTPGQGLQFLFEYFSETQRNKGNFPGRFSGRQFSNSRSEMNVSTLELGDSALYLCASSVGSGHYRGHTEAFFGQGTRLTVV.

This chain joins TRBV6-4 and TRBJ2-1; 7 positions match TRBD2. In germline, CDR1 is MRHNA, CDR2 SNTAGT. With V trimmed by 0 bases and J by 8 bases, 4 bases remained unmatched. The CDR3 has 14 amino acids. CDR3 sequence reads: CASSDSIGGDEQFF. The CDR3, as DNA: TGTGCCAGCAGTGACTCGATTGGGGGGGATGAGCAGTTCTTC.

The chain joins TRBV7-8 to TRBJ1-2; tentative D call: TRBD1 (5 bases). Trimming shortened V by 1 base and J by 2 bases, and 20 bases separated the two germline ends. Germline CDR1 and CDR2: SGHVS and FQNEAQ. This CDR3 is 18 amino acids long. In nucleotides, the CDR3 is TGTGCCAGCAGCTTAGTTAGTGGCGCGGGGGATAGGAACTATGGCTACACCTTC. Protein: CASSLVSGAGDRNYGYTF.

This clone showed up just a few times. This chain connects TRBV3-1 (or the pseudogene TRBV3-2) to TRBJ1-2, with D tentatively TRBD1 (5 bases). Trimming left V 6 bases short and J 3 bases short, with 17 bases between. This CDR3 is 15 amino acids long. From germline, CDR1 is LGHDT and CDR2 YNNKEL (reference sequence). The CDR3 loop reads CASSPTLDSDYGYTF. The DNA of the CDR3 is TGTGCCAGCAGTCCCACTCTCGACAGTGACTATGGCTACACCTTC.

About this clone itself: The sample contains more than one DNA sequence encoding this CDR3. The rearrangement joins TRBV27 to TRBJ1-1; D is possibly TRBD1 (5 bases). Trimming took off 4 bases at V and 5 bases at J, with 8 bases between the two ends. The CDR3 has 12 amino acids. In germline, CDR1 is MNHEY, CDR2 SMNVEV (reference sequence). In DNA, the CDR3 is TGTGCCAGCAGTTCTGGGGGGACTGAAGCTTTCTTT. It encodes CASSSGGTEAFF.

The chain uses TRBV7-9 and TRBJ1-2; 7 positions match TRBD1. CDR1 and CDR2 from the germline V gene are SEHNR and FQNEAQ (reference sequence). Losses at the gene ends were 6 bases for V and 2 bases for J; bases not matched to a gene: 3. The CDR3 is 13 residues long. CDR3 DNA: TGTGCCAGCAGTCCGACAGGGAACTATGGCTACACCTTC. As protein: CASSPTGNYGYTF.

The rearrangement uses TRBV6-5 and TRBJ1-5, with 7 bases lining up with TRBD1. V was pared by 6 bases and J by 6 bases, with 8 bases of the junction left unmatched. This CDR3 has 14 residues. Germline V gene data show CDR1 as MNHEY and CDR2 as SVGAGI. For the CDR3, the DNA is TGTGCCAGCAGCGAGGGGGCATCTGGTCAGCCCCAGCATTTT. This sequence encodes CASSEGASGQPQHF.

The gene calls are TRBV10-3 and TRBJ2-2; D is possibly TRBD2 (6 bases). Trimming removed 2 bases from V and 6 bases from J, with 7 bases in between. Germline V gene data show CDR1 as ENHRY and CDR2 as SYGVKD. The CDR3 consists of 13 residues. CDR3 nucleotide sequence: TGTGCCATCAGTGAGAGGGAGGCCGGGGAGCTGTTTTTT. This translates into CAISEREAGELFF.

CDR3 sequence: CASSLGGMNEQYF. For the CDR3, the DNA is TGCGCCAGCAGCTTAGGCGGGATGAACGAGCAGTACTTC. J is TRBJ2-7 and V is TRBV5-1, with D tentatively TRBD2 (6 bases). CDR3 size: 13 residues. Germline V gene sequence: CDR1 SGHRS, CDR2 YFSETQ. Trimming took 2 bases from V and 5 from J, leaving 11 bases between them.